This T cell receptor (beta chain) is from a study of monozygotic twins with cystic fibrosis. Study-wide results and caveats: Median Simpson clonality of 0.0095 suggested naive T cells predominated. Monozygotic CF twins shared more identical nucleotide clonotypes than unrelated patients.

With respect to this clone: The antigen is not known.

Germline V gene data show CDR1 as SEHNR and CDR2 as FQNEAQ (reference sequence). Trimming stripped 7 bases from V and 7 bases from J, with 16 bases between. The CDR3 runs 13 residues. The repertoire was sequenced with immunoSEQ multiplex PCR; TCRdb's copy has only in-frame clones and lacks some. The sample has nearly 25,000 clones, more than 85% seen once; the top ten hold approximately 0.3%. The chain is built from TRBV7-9 and TRBJ1-1; tentative D call: TRBD1 (5 bases). The TCR comes from a girl aged 2-10 years with cystic fibrosis. Sample: blood. DNA of the CDR3: TGTGCCAGCACCCAACAAGGGGTTGGTGAAGCTTTCTTT. Translation gives CASTQQGVGEAFF.